This TCR beta chain was recovered during a study of glioma-infiltrating T cells after dendritic cell vaccination. Libraries were prepared by immunoSEQ multiplex PCR; TCRdb keeps only in-frame clonotypes and omits some of them. This table holds about 50,000 clones, about 89% found once. With regard to this clone: Its antigen is undetermined.

Time point of the sample: after dendritic cell vaccination, including at tumor progression/relapse. Only patients with spare fresh-frozen tumor and over two years of follow-up were included. Before vaccination, two weeks after the third vaccination, and at progression, PBMC were collected. Whole-study findings and limits: Patients with more pretreatment TILs had longer time to progression and survival.

From germline, CDR1 is SGHAT and CDR2 FQNNGV. The CDR3 runs 11 residues. Trimming took 1 base from V and 11 from J, leaving 8 bases between them. The specimen was blood, collected after dendritic cell vaccination. The source of this sequence is a human donor with glioblastoma. The chain carries TRBV11-2 and TRBJ1-1; no reliable D call. The CDR3 here is CASSLGRSAFF. The DNA for the CDR3 is TGTGCCAGCAGCTTAGGGAGGAGCGCTTTCTTT. Filled out from reference TRBV11-2 and TRBJ1-1, the complete variable domain reads EAGVAQSPRYKIIEKRQSVAFWCNPISGHATLYWYQQILGQGPKLLIQFQNNGVVDDSQLPKDRFSAERLKGVDSTLKIQPAKLEDSAVYLCASSLGRSAFFGQGTRLTVV.